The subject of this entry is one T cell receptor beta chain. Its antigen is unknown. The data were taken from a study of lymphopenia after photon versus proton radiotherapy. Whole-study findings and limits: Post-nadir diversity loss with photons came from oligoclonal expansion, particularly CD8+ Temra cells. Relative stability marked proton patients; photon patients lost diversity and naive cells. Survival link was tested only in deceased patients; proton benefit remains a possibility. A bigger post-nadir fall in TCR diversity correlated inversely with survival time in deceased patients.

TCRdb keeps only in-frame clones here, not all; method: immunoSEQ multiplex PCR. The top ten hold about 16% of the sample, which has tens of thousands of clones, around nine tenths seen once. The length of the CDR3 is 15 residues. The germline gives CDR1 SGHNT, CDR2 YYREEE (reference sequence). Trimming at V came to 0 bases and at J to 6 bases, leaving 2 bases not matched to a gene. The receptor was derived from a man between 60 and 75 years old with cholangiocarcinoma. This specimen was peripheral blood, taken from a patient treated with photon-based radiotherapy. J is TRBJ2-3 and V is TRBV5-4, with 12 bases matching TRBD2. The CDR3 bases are TGTGCCAGCAGCTTGGGACTAGCGGGAGCTGATACGCAGTATTTT. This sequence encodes CASSLGLAGADTQYF. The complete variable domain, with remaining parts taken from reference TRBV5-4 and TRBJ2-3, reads ETGVTQSPTHLIKTRGQQVTLRCSSQSGHNTVSWYQQALGQGPQFIFQYYREEENGRGNFPPRFSGLQFPNYSSELNVNALELDDSALYLCASSLGLAGADTQYFGPGTRLTVL.